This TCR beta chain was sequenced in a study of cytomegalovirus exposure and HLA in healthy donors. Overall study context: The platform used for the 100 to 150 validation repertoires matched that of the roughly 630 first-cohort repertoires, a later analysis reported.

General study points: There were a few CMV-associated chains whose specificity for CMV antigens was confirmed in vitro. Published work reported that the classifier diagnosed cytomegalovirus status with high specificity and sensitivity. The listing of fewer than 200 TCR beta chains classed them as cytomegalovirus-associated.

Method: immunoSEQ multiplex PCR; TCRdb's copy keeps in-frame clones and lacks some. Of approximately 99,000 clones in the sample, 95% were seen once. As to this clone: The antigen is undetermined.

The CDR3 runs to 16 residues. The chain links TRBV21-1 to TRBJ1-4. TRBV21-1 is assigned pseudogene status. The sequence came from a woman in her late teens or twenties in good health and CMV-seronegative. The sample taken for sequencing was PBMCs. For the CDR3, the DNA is TGTGCCAGCAGCGAAGATATCGCCGGGGGTAATGAAAAACTGTTTTTT. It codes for CASSEDIAGGNEKLFF.